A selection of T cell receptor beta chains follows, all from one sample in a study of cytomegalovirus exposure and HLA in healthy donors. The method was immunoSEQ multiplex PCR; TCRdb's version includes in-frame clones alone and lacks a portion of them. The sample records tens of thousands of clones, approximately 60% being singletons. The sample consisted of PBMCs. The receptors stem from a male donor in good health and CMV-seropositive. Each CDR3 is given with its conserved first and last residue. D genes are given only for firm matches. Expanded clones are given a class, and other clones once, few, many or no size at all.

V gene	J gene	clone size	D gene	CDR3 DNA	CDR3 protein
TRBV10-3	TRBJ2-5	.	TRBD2	TGTGCCATCAGTGCGGCGACTAGCCTTGAGACCCAGTACTTC	CAISAATSLETQYF
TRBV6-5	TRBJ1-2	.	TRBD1	TGTGCCAGCAGCGGGGACAGGGTGGGCTACACCTTC	CASSGDRVGYTF
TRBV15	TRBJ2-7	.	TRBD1	TGTGCCACCAGCAGACCCGACAGGGGCGGCTACGAGCAGTACTTC	CATSRPDRGGYEQYF
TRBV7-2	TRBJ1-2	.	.	TGTGCCAGCAGCCAGGACATCGACTATGGCTACACCTTC	CASSQDIDYGYTF
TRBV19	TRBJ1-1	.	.	TGTGCCAGTAGTATAACCCCCGCTAGAGGGAGGGGTAACACTGAAGCTTTCTTT	CASSITPARGRGNTEAFF
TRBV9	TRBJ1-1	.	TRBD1	TGTGCCAGCAGCGTCAGGGGGGACACTGAAGCTTTCTTT	CASSVRGDTEAFF
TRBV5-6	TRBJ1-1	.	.	TGTGCCAGCAGCTTGGCCGAGTGGAGTCAAATAAACACTGAAGCTTTCTTT	CASSLAEWSQINTEAFF
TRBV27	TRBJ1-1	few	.	TGTGCCAGCAGTCGGCGGGGGGAAAACACTGAAGCTTTCTTT	CASSRRGENTEAFF
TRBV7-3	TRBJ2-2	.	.	TGTGCCAGCAGCTTAGGTTCTGCCGGGGGAACCGGGGAGCTGTTTTTT	CASSLGSAGGTGELFF
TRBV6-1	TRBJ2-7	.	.	TGTGCCAGCAGTGAATCGCCCGGACAGACCTACGAGCAGTACTTC	CASSESPGQTYEQYF
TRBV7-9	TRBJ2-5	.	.	TGTGCCAGCAGCTTGGAGGGCGGAGAGACCCAGTACTTC	CASSLEGGETQYF
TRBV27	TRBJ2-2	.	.	TGTGCCAGCAGTTTCCTCCAGACCGGGGAGCTGTTTTTT	CASSFLQTGELFF
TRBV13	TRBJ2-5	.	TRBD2	TGTGCCAGCAGCTTAGTGGGGCCGGGACTACAGACAGAGACCCAGTACTTC	CASSLVGPGLQTETQYF
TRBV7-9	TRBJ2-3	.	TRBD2	TGTGCCAGCAGCTCCCTGCTCCGGGGGAGGGACACAGATACGCAGTATTTT	CASSSLLRGRDTDTQYF
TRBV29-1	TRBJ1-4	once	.	TGCAGCGCCGGGGGGCAGGGTAATGAAAAACTGTTTTTT	CSAGGQGNEKLFF
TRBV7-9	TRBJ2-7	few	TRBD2	TGTGCCAGCAGCGACACTAGCGGGAGCTCCTACGAGCAGTACTTC	CASSDTSGSSYEQYF
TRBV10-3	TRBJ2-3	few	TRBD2	TGTGCCATGACTAGCGGACCCCCGGATACGCAGTATTTT	CAMTSGPPDTQYF
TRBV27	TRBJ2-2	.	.	TGTGCCAGCAGCCAGAACACCGGGGAGCTGTTTTTT	CASSQNTGELFF
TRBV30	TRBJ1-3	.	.	TGTGCCTGGAGTAGCGCCCCCTCTGGAAACACCATATATTTT	CAWSSAPSGNTIYF
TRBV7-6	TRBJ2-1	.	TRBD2	TGTGCCAGCAGCTCGACGACTAGCGGATCGCAGTTCTTC	CASSSTTSGSQFF
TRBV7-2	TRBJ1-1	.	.	TGTGCCAGCAGCTACGGGTCGTCGAACACTGAAGCTTTCTTT	CASSYGSSNTEAFF
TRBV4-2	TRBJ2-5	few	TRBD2	TGTGCCAGCAGCCAAGATTGGGTCGCTAGCGGGGGGGAGACCCAGTACTTC	CASSQDWVASGGETQYF
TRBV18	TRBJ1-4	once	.	TGTGCCAGCTCACCAGGGGCAGGGACTAATGAAAAACTGTTTTTT	CASSPGAGTNEKLFF
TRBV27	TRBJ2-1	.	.	TGTGCCAGCAGTTACAGCGGGTGGGGAGCGGGTGGGAATGAGCAGTTCTTC	CASSYSGWGAGGNEQFF
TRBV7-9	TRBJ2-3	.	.	TGTGCCAGCAGCTTAGTGGCAGGGGCTAGCACAGATACGCAGTATTTT	CASSLVAGASTDTQYF
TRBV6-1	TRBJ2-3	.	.	TGTGCCAGCACCCAGACAGGCAGCTTCACAGATACGCAGTATTTT	CASTQTGSFTDTQYF
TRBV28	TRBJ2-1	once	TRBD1	TGTGCCAGCAGTCTATCTGGACAGGGGACCTACAATGAGCAGTTCTTC	CASSLSGQGTYNEQFF
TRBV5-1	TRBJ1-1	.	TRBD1	TGCGCCAGCAGCTATTTCCGGGACAGGGGATTAAGAAATAACCCGAGCACTGAAGCTTTCTTT	CASSYFRDRGLRNNPSTEAFF